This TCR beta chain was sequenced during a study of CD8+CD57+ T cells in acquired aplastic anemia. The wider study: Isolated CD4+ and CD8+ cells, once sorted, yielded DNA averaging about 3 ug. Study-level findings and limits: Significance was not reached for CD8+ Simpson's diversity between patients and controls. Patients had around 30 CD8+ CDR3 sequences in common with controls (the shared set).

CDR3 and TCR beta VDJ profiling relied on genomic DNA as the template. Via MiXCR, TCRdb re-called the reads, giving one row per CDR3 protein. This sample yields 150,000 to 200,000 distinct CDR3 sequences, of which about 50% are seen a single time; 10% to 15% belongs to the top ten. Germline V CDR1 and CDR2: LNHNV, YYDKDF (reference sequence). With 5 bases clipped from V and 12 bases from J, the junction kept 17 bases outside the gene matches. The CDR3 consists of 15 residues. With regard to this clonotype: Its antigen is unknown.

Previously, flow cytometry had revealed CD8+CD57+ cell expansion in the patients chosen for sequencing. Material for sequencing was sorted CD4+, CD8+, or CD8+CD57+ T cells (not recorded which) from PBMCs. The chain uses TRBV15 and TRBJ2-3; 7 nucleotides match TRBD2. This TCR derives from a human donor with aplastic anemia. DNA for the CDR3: TGTGCCACCAGCGGGGGGGGACGGGATCTAGAGACCCAGTATTTT. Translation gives CATSGGGRDLETQYF.